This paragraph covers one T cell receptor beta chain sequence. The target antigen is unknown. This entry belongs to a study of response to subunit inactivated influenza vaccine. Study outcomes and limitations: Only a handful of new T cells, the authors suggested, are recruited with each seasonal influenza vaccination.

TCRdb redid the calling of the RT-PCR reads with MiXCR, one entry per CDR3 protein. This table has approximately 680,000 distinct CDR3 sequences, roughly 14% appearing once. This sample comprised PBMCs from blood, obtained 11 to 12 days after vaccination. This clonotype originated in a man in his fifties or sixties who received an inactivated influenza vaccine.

CDR3 in amino acids: CASSLGLGGVGDTQYF. CDR3 nucleotides: TGTGCCAGCAGCTTAGGATTAGGGGGCGTCGGGGATACGCAGTATTTT. The V call is TRBV7-9, the J call TRBJ2-3; 7 nucleotides agree with TRBD1. The CDR3 runs to 16 residues. Germline CDR1 SEHNR, CDR2 FQNEAQ (reference sequence). V dropped 1 base and J dropped 6; count of bases not matched to a gene: 10.